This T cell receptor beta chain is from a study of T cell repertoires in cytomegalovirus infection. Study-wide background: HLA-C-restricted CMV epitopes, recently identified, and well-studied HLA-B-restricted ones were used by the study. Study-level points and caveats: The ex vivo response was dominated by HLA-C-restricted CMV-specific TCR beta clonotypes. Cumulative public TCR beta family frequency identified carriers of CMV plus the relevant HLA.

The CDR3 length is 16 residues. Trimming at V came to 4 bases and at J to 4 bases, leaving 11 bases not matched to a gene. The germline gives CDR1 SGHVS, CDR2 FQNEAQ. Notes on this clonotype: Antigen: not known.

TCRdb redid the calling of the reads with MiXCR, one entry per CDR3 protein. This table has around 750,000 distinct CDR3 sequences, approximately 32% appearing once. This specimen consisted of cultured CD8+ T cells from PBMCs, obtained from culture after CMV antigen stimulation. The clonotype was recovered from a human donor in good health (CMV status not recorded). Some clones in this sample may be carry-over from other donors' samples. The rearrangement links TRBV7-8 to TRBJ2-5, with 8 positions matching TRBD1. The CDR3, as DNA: TGTGCCAGCAGCTCCCTAAAGGGCGGGACAGGAGAGACCCAGTACTTC. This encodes CASSSLKGGTGETQYF.